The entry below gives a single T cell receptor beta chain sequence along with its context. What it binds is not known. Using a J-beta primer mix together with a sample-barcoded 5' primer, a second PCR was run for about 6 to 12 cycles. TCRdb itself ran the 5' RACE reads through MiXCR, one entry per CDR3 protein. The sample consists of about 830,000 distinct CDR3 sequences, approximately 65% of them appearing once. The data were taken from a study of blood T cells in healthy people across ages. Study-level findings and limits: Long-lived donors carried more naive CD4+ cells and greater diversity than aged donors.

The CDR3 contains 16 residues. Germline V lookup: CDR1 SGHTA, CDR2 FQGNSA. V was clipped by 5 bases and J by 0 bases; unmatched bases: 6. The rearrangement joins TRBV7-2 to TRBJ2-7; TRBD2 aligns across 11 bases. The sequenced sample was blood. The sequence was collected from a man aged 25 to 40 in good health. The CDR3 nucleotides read TGTGCCAGCAGCACCCTCCTAGCGGGGGGCTCCTACGAGCAGTACTTC. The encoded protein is CASSTLLAGGSYEQYF.